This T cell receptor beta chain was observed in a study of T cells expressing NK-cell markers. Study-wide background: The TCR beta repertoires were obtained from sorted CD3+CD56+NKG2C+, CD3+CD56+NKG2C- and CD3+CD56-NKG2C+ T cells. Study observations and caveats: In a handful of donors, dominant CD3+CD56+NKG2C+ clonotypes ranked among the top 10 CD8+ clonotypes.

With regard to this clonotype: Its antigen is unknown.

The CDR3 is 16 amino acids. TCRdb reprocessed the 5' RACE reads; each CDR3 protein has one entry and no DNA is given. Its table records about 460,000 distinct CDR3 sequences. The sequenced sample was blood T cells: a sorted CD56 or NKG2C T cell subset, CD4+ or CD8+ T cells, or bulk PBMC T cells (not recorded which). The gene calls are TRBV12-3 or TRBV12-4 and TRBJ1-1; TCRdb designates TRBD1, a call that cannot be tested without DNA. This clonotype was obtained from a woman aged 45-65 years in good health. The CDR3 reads CASSLVQGGRNTEAFF.